This entry concerns a single T cell receptor beta chain. What it binds is unknown. Time point specified: week 5, during vaccination. Each dose of the vaccine consisted of 300 ug of mutant IDH1 20-mer peptide, with topical imiquimod. Donors had new WHO grade 3 or 4 IDH1-mutant, ATRX-lost astrocytomas. Per germline, CDR1 SGHVS and CDR2 FNYEAQ. CDR3 length: 17 residues. The junction had 11 bases not matched to a gene; V was cut back by 0 bases and J by 5 bases. The data originate from a study of a mutant IDH1 vaccine in newly diagnosed glioma. Across the whole study: Vaccination began 4-6 weeks post radiotherapy alone, or with temozolomide cycles.

Data came from immunoSEQ multiplex PCR; TCRdb stores just in-frame clones and leaves some out. The sample contains about 42,000 clones, approximately 83% of which appear only once. The clonotype comes from a middle-aged man with glioma. Sequenced here: PBMCs, sampled from a glioma patient whose treatment included an IDH1 peptide vaccine. The V and J genes are TRBV7-6 and TRBJ2-3; 7 nucleotides match TRBD2. DNA for the CDR3: TGTGCCAGCAGCTTAGCCCCTGGCGGGAGCTCCGGAGATACGCAGTATTTT. This encodes CASSLAPGGSSGDTQYF. The complete variable domain, with remaining parts taken from reference TRBV7-6 and TRBJ2-3, reads GAGVSQSPRYKVTKRGQDVALRCDPISGHVSLYWYRQALGQGPEFLTYFNYEAQQDKSGLPNDRFSAERPEGSISTLTIQRTEQRDSAMYRCASSLAPGGSSGDTQYFGPGTRLTVL.